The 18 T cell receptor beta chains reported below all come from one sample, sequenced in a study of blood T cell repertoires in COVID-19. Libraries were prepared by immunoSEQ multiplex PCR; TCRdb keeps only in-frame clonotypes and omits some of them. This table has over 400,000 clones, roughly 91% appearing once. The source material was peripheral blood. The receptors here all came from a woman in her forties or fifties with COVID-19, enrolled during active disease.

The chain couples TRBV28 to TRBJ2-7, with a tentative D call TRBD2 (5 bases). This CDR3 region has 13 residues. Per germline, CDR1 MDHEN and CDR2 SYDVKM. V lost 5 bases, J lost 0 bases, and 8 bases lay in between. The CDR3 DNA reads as TGTGCCAGCAGTCCGGGATCCTCCTACGAGCAGTACTTC. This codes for CASSPGSSYEQYF.

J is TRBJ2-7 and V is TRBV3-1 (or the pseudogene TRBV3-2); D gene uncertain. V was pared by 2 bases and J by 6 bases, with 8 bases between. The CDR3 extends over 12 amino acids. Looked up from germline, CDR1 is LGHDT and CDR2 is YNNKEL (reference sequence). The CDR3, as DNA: TGTGCCAGCAGCCAATCGATCGGCGAGCAGTACTTC. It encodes CASSQSIGEQYF.

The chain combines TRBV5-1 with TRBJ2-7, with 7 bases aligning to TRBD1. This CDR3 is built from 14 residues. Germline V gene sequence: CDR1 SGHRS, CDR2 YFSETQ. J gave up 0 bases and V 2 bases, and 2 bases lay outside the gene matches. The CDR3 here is CASSLQGRSYEQYF. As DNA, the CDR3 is TGCGCCAGCAGCTTACAGGGGCGCTCCTACGAGCAGTACTTC.

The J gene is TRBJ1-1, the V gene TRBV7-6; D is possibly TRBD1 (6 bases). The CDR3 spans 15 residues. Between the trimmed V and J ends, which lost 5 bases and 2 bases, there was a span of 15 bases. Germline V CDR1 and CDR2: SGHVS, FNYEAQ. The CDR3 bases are TGTGCCAGCAGCCATGCCCAGGGGATAAACACTGAAGCTTTCTTT. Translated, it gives CASSHAQGINTEAFF.

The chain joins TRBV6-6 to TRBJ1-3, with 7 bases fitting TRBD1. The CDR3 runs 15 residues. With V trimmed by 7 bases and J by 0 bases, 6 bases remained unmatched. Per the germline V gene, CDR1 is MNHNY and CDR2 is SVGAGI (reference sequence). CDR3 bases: TGTGCCAGCAAGCCGGGACAGAGCTCTGGAAACACCATATATTTT. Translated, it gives CASKPGQSSGNTIYF.

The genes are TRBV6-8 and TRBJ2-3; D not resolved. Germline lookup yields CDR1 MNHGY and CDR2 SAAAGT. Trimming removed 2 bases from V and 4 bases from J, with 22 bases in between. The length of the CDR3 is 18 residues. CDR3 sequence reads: CASSYINPTASSPDTQYF. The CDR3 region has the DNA TGTGCCAGCAGTTACATCAACCCGACTGCCAGCTCACCAGATACGCAGTATTTT.

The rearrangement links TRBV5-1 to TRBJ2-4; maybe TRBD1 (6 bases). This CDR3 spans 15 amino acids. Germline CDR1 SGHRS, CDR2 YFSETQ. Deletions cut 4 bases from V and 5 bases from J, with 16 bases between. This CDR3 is CASSLQTGTENIQYF. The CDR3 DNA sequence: TGCGCCAGCAGCCTCCAGACAGGTACCGAAAACATTCAGTACTTC.

CDR3 in DNA: TGTGCCAGCACGGGATCAGGGGGCAATCAGCCCCAGCATTTT. Protein sequence: CASTGSGGNQPQHF. The chain carries TRBV2 and TRBJ1-5, with D perhaps matching TRBD1 (6 bases). Per the germline V gene, CDR1 is SNHLY and CDR2 is FYNNEI. The CDR3 extends over 14 amino acids. V lost 7 bases to trimming and J lost 2 bases, with 12 bases between them.

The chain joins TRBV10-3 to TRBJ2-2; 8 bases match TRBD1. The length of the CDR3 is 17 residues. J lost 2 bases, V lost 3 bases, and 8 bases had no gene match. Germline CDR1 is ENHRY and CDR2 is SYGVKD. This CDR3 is CAISDRTGYGNTGELFF. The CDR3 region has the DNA TGTGCCATCAGTGATCGGACAGGGTACGGTAACACCGGGGAGCTGTTTTTT.

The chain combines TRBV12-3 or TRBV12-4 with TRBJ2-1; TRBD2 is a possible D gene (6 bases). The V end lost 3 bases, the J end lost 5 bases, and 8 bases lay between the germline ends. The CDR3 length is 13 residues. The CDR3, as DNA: TGTGCCAGCAGTTTGGGAGGCCACAATGAGCAGTTCTTC. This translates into CASSLGGHNEQFF.

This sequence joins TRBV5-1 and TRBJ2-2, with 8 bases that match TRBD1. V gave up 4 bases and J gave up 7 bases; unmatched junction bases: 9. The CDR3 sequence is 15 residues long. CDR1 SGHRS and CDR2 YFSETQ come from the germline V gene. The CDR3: CASSRPQGAVGELFF. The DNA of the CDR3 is TGCGCCAGCAGCCGACCCCAGGGGGCTGTCGGGGAGCTGTTTTTT.

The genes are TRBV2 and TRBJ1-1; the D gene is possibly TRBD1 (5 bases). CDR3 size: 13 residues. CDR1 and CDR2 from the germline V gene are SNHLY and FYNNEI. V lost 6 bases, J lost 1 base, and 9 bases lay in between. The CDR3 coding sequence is TGTGCCAGCAGAAATGACAGGAACACTGAAGCTTTCTTT. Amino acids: CASRNDRNTEAFF.

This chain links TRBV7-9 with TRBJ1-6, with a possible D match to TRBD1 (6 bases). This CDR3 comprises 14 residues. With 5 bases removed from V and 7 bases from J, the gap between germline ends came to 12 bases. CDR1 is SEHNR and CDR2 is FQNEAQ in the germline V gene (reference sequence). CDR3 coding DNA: TGTGCCAGCAGCCCGACAGGCACAAATTCACCCCTCCACTTT. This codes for CASSPTGTNSPLHF.

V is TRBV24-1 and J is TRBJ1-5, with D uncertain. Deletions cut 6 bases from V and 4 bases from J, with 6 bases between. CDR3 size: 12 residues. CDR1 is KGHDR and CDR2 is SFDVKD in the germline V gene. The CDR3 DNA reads TGTGCCACCAGTCGGGAGAATCAGCCCCAGCATTTT. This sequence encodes CATSRENQPQHF.

The chain's CDR3 is CAWSVGSGGSGNTIYF. CDR3 DNA sequence: TGTGCCTGGAGTGTCGGGTCGGGGGGATCTGGAAACACCATATATTTT. V usage is TRBV30 and J usage is TRBJ1-3; possible D gene TRBD1, 5 bases. V lost 0 bases and J 1 base, leaving 13 bases between the germline ends. From germline, CDR1 is GTSNPN and CDR2 SVGIG (reference sequence). The CDR3 totals 16 residues.

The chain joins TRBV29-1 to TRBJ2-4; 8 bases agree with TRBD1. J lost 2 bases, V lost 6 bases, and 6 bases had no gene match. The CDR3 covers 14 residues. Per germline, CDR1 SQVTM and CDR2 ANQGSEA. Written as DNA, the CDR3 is TGCAGCGTCACCTGGACAGGGACCAAAAACATTCAGTACTTC. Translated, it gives CSVTWTGTKNIQYF.

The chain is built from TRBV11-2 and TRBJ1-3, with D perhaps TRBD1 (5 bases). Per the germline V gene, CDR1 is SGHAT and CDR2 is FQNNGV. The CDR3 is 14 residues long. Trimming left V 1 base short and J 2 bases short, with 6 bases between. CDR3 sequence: CASSLGGAGNTIYF. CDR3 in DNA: TGTGCCAGCAGCTTAGGGGGGGCTGGAAACACCATATATTTT.

The chain's CDR3 is CASRQGYGAGANVLTF. DNA for the CDR3: TGTGCCAGTAGACAGGGGTACGGAGCTGGGGCCAACGTCCTGACTTTC. The chain uses TRBV19 and TRBJ2-6, with 7 bases identical to TRBD1. The germline CDR1 and CDR2 sequences are LNHDA and SQIVND (reference sequence). Germline trimming cut 6 bases from V and 2 bases from J; bases unmatched to any gene: 7. The CDR3 spans 16 residues.